The following is a T cell receptor (beta chain) sequence with its context. Antigen specificity is unknown. Libraries used 5'RACE template switching adding universal primer site and UMIs. TCRdb re-called the 5' RACE reads and shows each CDR3 protein once, DNA omitted. The sample has about 550,000 distinct CDR3 sequences. This specimen comes from a study of T cells expressing NK-cell markers. At the level of the study: Sorted CD3+CD56-NKG2C+, CD3+CD56+NKG2C- and CD3+CD56+NKG2C+ T cells were the source of the TCR beta repertoires.

Germline CDR1 reads LGHNA; CDR2 reads YNFKEQ. CDR3 length: 14 amino acids. General study results and limits: In several donors, dominant CD3+CD56+NKG2C+ clones formed about 1.0-7.5% of CD8+ cells. Topping the CD3+CD56-NKG2C+ fraction as well were these clonotypes, in a few donors.

V usage is TRBV4-2 and J usage is TRBJ2-7. The receptor comes from a man aged 18 to 35 in good health. Material for sequencing was blood T cells: a sorted CD56 or NKG2C T cell subset, CD4+ or CD8+ T cells, or bulk PBMC T cells (not recorded which). The CDR3 sequence: CASSHIGSGYEQYF.